This T cell receptor (beta chain) was identified during a study of breast tumors, draining lymph nodes, adjacent tissues. Overall study results and limits: Findings are consistent with lymph node origin and intratumoral expansion of most tumor T cells. The lymph node origin of tumor T cells was framed as consistent with a hypothesis, not demonstrated. Tumor TCR diversity was below lymph nodes but above nontumor tissue. Tumor and nontumor repertoires were significantly more similar in luminal-like than in basal-like breast cancer.

Each CDR3 protein is one row after TCRdb ran MiXCR on the multiplex PCR reads. This table holds over 150,000 distinct CDR3 sequences, 25% to 40% found once. This clonotype came up many times. What it binds is unknown. Per germline, CDR1 SGHTA and CDR2 FQGNSA. With 1 base removed from V and 0 bases from J, the gap between germline ends came to 7 bases. CDR3 length: 15 amino acids. Breast cancer patients provided tissue from their axillary draining lymph nodes. What was sequenced was axillary lymph node tissue. This receptor was obtained from a female donor with breast cancer. Some clones in this sample may be carry-over from other donors' samples. The chain combines TRBV7-2 with TRBJ1-3, with unresolved D. CDR3 nucleotide sequence: TGTGCCAGCAGCTTAGGGATAACCTCTGGAAACACCATATATTTT. It encodes CASSLGITSGNTIYF.